This T cell receptor beta chain was identified during a study of blood T cell repertoires in COVID-19. Trimming cost V 10 bases and J 10 bases; bases outside gene matches: 18. Germline V gene data show CDR1 as LNHDA and CDR2 as SQIVND (reference sequence). There are 15 residues in the CDR3. The repertoire was sequenced with immunoSEQ multiplex PCR; TCRdb's copy has only in-frame clones and lacks some. This sample has around 100,000 clones, with roughly 85% found just once. The chain carries TRBV19 and TRBJ2-1; TRBD2 matches at 8 bases. Material for sequencing was peripheral blood. This sequence originates from a woman in her 70s with active or convalescent COVID-19. In nucleotides, the CDR3 is TGTGCCACGGGGGGGGGCCCAGGGACGAGGGAGGAGCAGTTCTTC. Its protein product is CATGGGPGTREEQFF.